This T cell receptor (beta chain) derives from a study of OX40 agonist ivuxolimab in advanced cancers. About the research overall: The study gave patients intravenous ivuxolimab at 0.01 to 10 mg/kg every 2 weeks. General observations from the study: There was clonal expansion of CD4+ and CD8+ blood T cells by week 6 at 0.1 to 3.0 mg/kg. Antigens targeted by the expanded peripheral T cells were not determined.

Worth noting for this clone: Its antigen remains unknown.

The assay was immunoSEQ multiplex PCR, and TCRdb's table has in-frame clones only and misses some. Of tens of thousands of clones listed, 80% to 90% are singletons. CDR3 size: 14 residues. V was clipped by 2 bases and J by 2 bases, with 7 bases between them. CDR1 is SGHRS and CDR2 is YFSETQ in the germline V gene. Sample: CD4+ or CD8+ T cells sorted from blood, taken in a trial of the OX40 agonist ivuxolimab. V and J are TRBV5-1 and TRBJ2-2; unclear D gene. The clonotype comes from an adult with an advanced solid tumor such as melanoma, head and neck, liver or kidney cancer. The CDR3 loop reads CASSFSLNTGELFF. The CDR3 DNA is TGCGCCAGCAGCTTCAGCCTAAACACCGGGGAGCTGTTTTTT. Looking up the rest from reference TRBV5-1 and TRBJ2-2 gives the full variable domain: KAGVTQTPRYLIKTRGQQVTLSCSPISGHRSVSWYQQTPGQGLQFLFEYFSETQRNKGNFPGRFSGRQFSNSRSEMNVSTLELGDSALYLCASSFSLNTGELFFGEGSRLTVL.